This is a list of T cell receptor beta chains from one sample in a study of OX40 agonist ivuxolimab in advanced cancers. Here immunoSEQ multiplex PCR was the method, and the copy in TCRdb shows in-frame clones only, minus some. The table includes about 64,000 clones, around 89% detected once. The sequenced sample was CD4+ or CD8+ T cells sorted from blood, obtained in a trial of the OX40 agonist ivuxolimab. Source of these receptors: an adult with an advanced solid tumor such as melanoma, head and neck, liver or kidney cancer. Each CDR3 is given with its conserved first and last residue. D genes are given only for firm matches. Clone sizes are given selectively: once, few, many, or a class where the clone is expanded.

TRBD1,NA,TRBV6-1,16,TRBJ2-7,CASSGILGTGTYEQYF,TGTGCCAGCAGTGGCATCCTAGGGACAGGGACCTACGAGCAGTACTTC
TRBD1,NA,TRBV5-1,15,TRBJ1-2,CASSFEQGVVYGYTF,TGCGCCAGCAGCTTTGAACAGGGGGTGGTCTATGGCTACACCTTC
TRBD1,NA,TRBV15,18,TRBJ1-1,CATSTFTPPGQGMPEAFF,TGTGCCACCAGCACCTTCACCCCCCCGGGACAGGGTATGCCTGAAGCTTTCTTT
NA,NA,TRBV6-6,13,TRBJ2-1,CAISVTGYNEQFF,TGTGCCATCAGTGTCACAGGTTACAATGAGCAGTTCTTC
NA,NA,TRBV29-1,12,TRBJ2-7,CSVWGSSYEQYF,TGCAGCGTTTGGGGCAGCTCCTACGAGCAGTACTTC
NA,NA,TRBV14,17,TRBJ1-1,CASSQEPPGDLGTEAFF,TGTGCCAGCAGCCAAGAGCCCCCGGGGGATCTAGGGACTGAAGCTTTCTTT
NA,NA,TRBV6-1,15,TRBJ2-7,CASREGGGVSYEQYF,TGTGCCAGCAGGGAAGGGGGAGGGGTGTCCTACGAGCAGTACTTC
TRBD2,NA,TRBV25-1,17,TRBJ2-3,CASSDYAGTSRTDTQYF,TGTGCCAGCAGTGACTACGCCGGGACTAGCCGCACAGATACGCAGTATTTT
NA,once,TRBV28,13,TRBJ1-5,CASSISGNQPQHF,TGTGCCAGCAGCATTTCAGGGAATCAGCCCCAGCATTTT
TRBD1,NA,TRBV4-2,15,TRBJ2-5,CASSQEGQGKETQYF,TGTGCCAGCAGCCAGGAGGGACAGGGAAAAGAGACCCAGTACTTC
TRBD1,NA,TRBV19,12,TRBJ2-3,CASGTGHFTQYF,TGTGCCAGCGGGACAGGCCATTTTACGCAGTATTTT